The subject of this entry is one T cell receptor beta chain. Its antigen is unknown. This specimen belongs to a study of graft-versus-host responses after intestinal transplantation. About the research overall: Transplant types were multivisceral, liver-intestinal, or isolated intestinal. Tacrolimus and steroids were given for roughly 3 years to all recipients after anti-thymocyte globulin induction.

Libraries were prepared by immunoSEQ multiplex PCR; TCRdb keeps only in-frame clonotypes and omits some of them. The sample yields some 100,000 clones, about 90% seen once. The CDR3 spans 16 residues. V was shortened by 2 bases and J by 1 base, with 12 bases between the two germline ends. Germline V gene lookup returns CDR1 SGDLS and CDR2 YYNGEE. Whole-study findings and limits: Present in recipient marrow, GvH clones included some that appeared first in ileum or blood.

This rearrangement joins TRBV9 to TRBJ2-2, with a possible D match to TRBD2 (6 bases). The material was unstimulated CD8+ T cells sorted from spleen or lymph node cells, obtained before intestinal transplant. This sequence was found in a human donor who received an intestinal transplant. The CDR3 bases are TGTGCCAGCAGCGTCGTAACTAGCAGGAACACCGGGGAGCTGTTTTTT. Translating it yields CASSVVTSRNTGELFF.